Presented here are 26 T cell receptor beta chains from one specimen sequenced in a study of blood T cells in healthy people across ages. The second PCR ran roughly 6 to 11 cycles with a sample-barcoded 5' primer and J-beta primers. MiXCR, applied by TCRdb to the 5' RACE reads, yields one record per CDR3 protein. Among 660,000 or so distinct CDR3 sequences, approximately 50% were seen once, and the ten largest hold 35% to 40%. The material sequenced was blood. These receptors were obtained from a man in his 60s in good health.

The genes are TRBV20-1 and TRBJ2-5; TRBD2 aligns across 7 bases. The CDR3 consists of 15 residues. Germline trimming cut 0 bases from V and 4 bases from J; bases unmatched to any gene: 8. Germline CDR1 reads DFQATT; CDR2 reads SNEGSKA (reference sequence). CDR3 residues: CSARDPGGVGETQYF. Written as DNA, the CDR3 is TGCAGTGCTAGAGATCCGGGGGGAGTTGGAGAGACCCAGTACTTC.

The sample holds one count of this clonotype. The chain joins TRBV12-3 or TRBV12-4 to TRBJ2-7; TRBD2 matches at 8 bases. V was pared by 3 bases and J by 3 bases, with 7 bases of the junction left unmatched. The CDR3 sequence is 15 residues long. As DNA, the CDR3 is TGTGCCAGCAGTTTTGGTGCGGGGGGCAGCTACGAGCAGTACTTC. This sequence encodes CASSFGAGGSYEQYF.

V gene TRBV4-2 combines with J gene TRBJ2-7; D uncertain. CDR1 and CDR2 (germline): LGHNA, YNFKEQ. Trimming shortened V by 0 bases and J by 6 bases, and 15 bases separated the two germline ends. This CDR3 comprises 15 residues. The chain's CDR3 is CASSQDGISISEQYF. The CDR3 DNA is TGTGCCAGCAGCCAAGATGGAATTAGCATATCCGAGCAGTACTTC.

The chain combines TRBV12-3 or TRBV12-4 with TRBJ1-2, with unresolved D. V lost 5 bases to trimming and J lost 2 bases, with 12 bases between them. The CDR3 contains 14 residues. DNA of the CDR3: TGTGCCAGCAGTGTCGGGTCGTTGAACTATGGCTACACCTTC. It specifies CASSVGSLNYGYTF.

The genes are TRBV28 and TRBJ2-6; 8 positions match TRBD1. J lost 1 base, V lost 6 bases, and 2 bases had no gene match. The V gene's germline CDR1 is MDHEN and CDR2 SYDVKM. The CDR3 length is 15 residues. This chain's CDR3 is CASSDRGSGANVLTF. The DNA for the CDR3 is TGTGCCAGCAGCGACAGGGGATCTGGGGCCAACGTCCTGACTTTC. Full variable domain (rest looked up from reference TRBV28 and TRBJ2-6): DVKVTQSSRYLVKRTGEKVFLECVQDMDHENMFWYRQDPGLGLRLIYFSYDVKMKEKGDIPEGYSVSREKKERFSLILESASTNQTSMYLCASSDRGSGANVLTFGAGSRLTVL.

This rearrangement joins TRBV24-1 to TRBJ2-3; 9 bases line up with TRBD2. CDR1 KGHDR and CDR2 SFDVKD come from the germline V gene. Trimming at V came to 12 bases and at J to 0 bases, leaving 6 bases not matched to a gene. CDR3 length equals 14 residues. CDR3 nucleotide sequence: TGTGCCTCTAGCGGGGCCGCTAGCACAGATACGCAGTATTTT. It is translated as CASSGAASTDTQYF.

The chain carries TRBV11-2 and TRBJ1-2; possibly TRBD1 for D (6 bases). CDR1 SGHAT and CDR2 FQNNGV come from the germline V gene. V was trimmed by 4 bases and J by 6 bases, leaving 12 bases between them. The CDR3 is made up of 13 amino acids. The CDR3 loop reads CASSSGQWDGYTF. Here the CDR3 DNA reads TGTGCCAGCAGCTCCGGACAGTGGGATGGCTACACCTTC.

The V and J genes are TRBV20-1 and TRBJ2-1; 7 nucleotides align to TRBD1. With 0 bases clipped from V and 2 bases from J, the junction kept 7 bases outside the gene matches. CDR3 size: 16 residues. CDR1 and CDR2 (germline): DFQATT, SNEGSKA (reference sequence). The CDR3 DNA sequence: TGCAGTGCTAGAGATTTGCGGCAGGGGGCCTACAATGAGCAGTTCTTC. Translation: CSARDLRQGAYNEQFF.

J is TRBJ1-5 and V is TRBV7-2; D is unresolved. CDR1 and CDR2 from the germline V gene are SGHTA and FQGNSA. V shed 3 bases and J shed 3 bases, with 3 bases lying between them. The CDR3 covers 12 residues. This CDR3 is CASSLNNQPQHF. The CDR3 DNA sequence: TGTGCCAGCAGCTTGAACAATCAGCCCCAGCATTTT.

In this sample, this clonotype turned up a few times. The V call is TRBV5-1, the J call TRBJ1-1; TRBD1 aligns across 7 bases. Trimming at V came to 4 bases and at J to 0 bases, leaving 6 bases not matched to a gene. The CDR3 runs 15 residues. Germline-derived CDR1 and CDR2 are SGHRS and YFSETQ. DNA for the CDR3: TGCGCCAGCAGCGGACAGGCCAGCATGAACACTGAAGCTTTCTTT. Its protein is CASSGQASMNTEAFF.

The chain employs TRBV27 and TRBJ2-1, with TRBD2 matching 8 bases. This CDR3 is built from 16 residues. CDR1 and CDR2 from the germline V gene are MNHEY and SMNVEV (reference sequence). With V trimmed by 6 bases and J by 0 bases, 7 bases remained unmatched. CDR3 nucleotide sequence: TGTGCCAGCAGAGATAGCGGGATAAGCTCCTACAATGAGCAGTTCTTC. This codes for CASRDSGISSYNEQFF.

The chain couples TRBV12-3 or TRBV12-4 to TRBJ2-1, with 9 bases aligning to TRBD1. The CDR3 length is 15 residues. V was pared by 4 bases and J by 3 bases, with 4 bases of the junction left unmatched. The CDR3, as DNA: TGTGCCAGCAGTTCGGACAGGGGAGGCTACAATGAGCAGTTCTTC. The encoded protein is CASSSDRGGYNEQFF.

This clonotype was counted between two and nine times. V usage is TRBV2 and J usage is TRBJ2-1; D unclear. This CDR3 comprises 10 residues. The V gene lost 11 bases and the J gene lost 7 bases, with 9 bases spanning the gap. CDR1 and CDR2 (germline): SNHLY, FYNNEI. The CDR3 sequence: CAANRNEQFF. The CDR3, as DNA: TGTGCCGCGAACCGGAATGAGCAGTTCTTC.

This chain's CDR3 is CSASGYEQYF. Written as DNA, the CDR3 is TGCAGTGCCAGTGGGTACGAGCAGTACTTC. The chain uses TRBV20-1 and TRBJ2-7; D is undetermined. The germline CDR1 and CDR2 sequences are DFQATT and SNEGSKA (reference sequence). This CDR3 has 10 residues. Trimming cost V 6 bases and J 4 bases, with 7 bases left between them.

The genes are TRBV18 and TRBJ2-1, with a tentative D call TRBD2 (6 bases). This CDR3 has 17 amino acids. Trimming took off 3 bases at V and 2 bases at J, with 17 bases between the two ends. Germline values: CDR1 KGHSH, CDR2 LQKENI. CDR3 nucleotides: TGTGCCAGCTCACCCAGACTAGATAGAGGGGCCTACAATGAGCAGTTCTTC. Its protein is CASSPRLDRGAYNEQFF.

The chain employs TRBV12-3 or TRBV12-4 and TRBJ2-3, with 12 bases aligning to TRBD2. The ends lost 3 bases at V and 2 bases at J; junction bases unmatched: 6. The CDR3 runs 17 residues. Here the CDR3 reads CASSFTSGGYNTDTQYF. For the CDR3, the DNA is TGTGCCAGCAGTTTTACTAGCGGGGGGTATAACACAGATACGCAGTATTTT.

The chain joins TRBV4-2 to TRBJ2-3; TRBD2 aligns across 8 bases. Germline assignment: CDR1 LGHNA and CDR2 YNFKEQ. The CDR3 extends over 17 amino acids. Trimming at V came to 0 bases and at J to 3 bases, leaving 8 bases not matched to a gene. This chain's CDR3 is CASSQESSGSVTDTQYF. CDR3 nucleotides: TGTGCCAGCAGCCAAGAATCGAGCGGGAGTGTAACAGATACGCAGTATTTT.

This clonotype has more than one count but fewer than ten. The CDR3 sequence is CASSLDGDPTGELFF. CDR3 DNA: TGCGCCAGCAGCTTGGACGGGGATCCCACCGGGGAGCTGTTTTTT. V usage is TRBV5-1 and J usage is TRBJ2-2, with D perhaps matching TRBD2 (5 bases). V shed 0 bases and J shed 4 bases, with 10 bases lying between them. Germline-derived CDR1 and CDR2 are SGHRS and YFSETQ. CDR3 length: 15 residues.

This clonotype was picked up many times. J is TRBJ1-2 and V is TRBV9; TRBD1 aligns across 10 bases. Germline CDR1 SGDLS, CDR2 YYNGEE. The CDR3 length is 14 residues. J lost 3 bases, V lost 4 bases, and 3 bases had no gene match. In DNA, the CDR3 is TGTGCCAGCAGCCTAGGACAGGGGGACTATGGCTACACCTTC. Encoded protein: CASSLGQGDYGYTF. Looking up the rest from reference TRBV9 and TRBJ1-2 gives the full variable domain: DSGVTQTPKHLITATGQRVTLRCSPRSGDLSVYWYQQSLDQGLQFLIQYYNGEERAKGNILERFSAQQFPDLHSELNLSSLELGDSALYFCASSLGQGDYGYTFGSGTRLTVV.

The V and J genes are TRBV28 and TRBJ1-2; weak D call: TRBD1 (5 bases). V was pared by 5 bases and J by 8 bases, with 9 bases between. The CDR3 is 11 residues long. Per the germline V gene, CDR1 is MDHEN and CDR2 is SYDVKM. The CDR3 sequence: CASSPRGGYTF. For the CDR3, the DNA is TGTGCCAGCAGTCCACGGGGGGGCTACACCTTC.

V is TRBV29-1 and J is TRBJ1-1, with 9 bases aligning to TRBD1. J gave up 1 base and V 6 bases, and 0 bases lay outside the gene matches. The germline V gene has CDR1 SQVTM and CDR2 ANQGSEA. The CDR3 is 12 amino acids. CDR3 DNA: TGCAGCGTGACAGGGGGGAACACTGAAGCTTTCTTT. Amino acid sequence: CSVTGGNTEAFF.

As for this clonotype: One end of the junction varies from germline; a read error may be responsible. The chain is built from TRBV5-1 and TRBJ2-3; 9 positions agree with TRBD2. Germline CDR1 and CDR2: SGHRS and YFSETQ. The CDR3 is made up of 14 amino acids. The CDR3: CVSSDGTSRDTQYF. CDR3 DNA sequence: TGCGTCAGCAGTGACGGGACTAGCAGAGATACGCAGTATTTT.

This clonotype was counted ten times or more. The J gene is TRBJ1-6, the V gene TRBV7-6; D is undetermined. Germline V lookup: CDR1 SGHVS, CDR2 FNYEAQ. This CDR3 has 13 residues. Trimming stripped 3 bases from V and 10 bases from J, with 10 bases between. This chain's CDR3 is CASSFEGNSPLHF. CDR3 sequence (DNA): TGTGCCAGCAGCTTCGAGGGAAACTCACCCCTCCACTTT. Drawing the rest from reference TRBV7-6 and TRBJ1-6, the complete variable domain is GAGVSQSPRYKVTKRGQDVALRCDPISGHVSLYWYRQALGQGPEFLTYFNYEAQQDKSGLPNDRFSAERPEGSISTLTIQRTEQRDSAMYRCASSFEGNSPLHFGNGTRLTVT.

This clonotype was counted ten times or more. V and J are TRBV28 and TRBJ2-3; D is tentatively TRBD1 or TRBD2 (5 bases each). The CDR3 spans 15 residues. The germline V gene encodes CDR1 MDHEN and CDR2 SYDVKM. V was trimmed by 2 bases and J by 2 bases, leaving 11 bases between them. CDR3 bases: TGTGCCAGCAGTTTAGAGGGGCACAACACAGATACGCAGTATTTT. Residues: CASSLEGHNTDTQYF.

The chain has TRBV13 and TRBJ1-3; D possibly corresponds to TRBD1 (5 bases). The germline CDR1 and CDR2 sequences are PRHDT and FYEKMQ (reference sequence). The CDR3 has 14 residues. Trimming removed 6 bases from V and 4 bases from J, with 13 bases in between. The DNA for the CDR3 is TGTGCCAGCAGGAGACAGCTCCGCGGAAACACCATATATTTT. Encoded protein: CASRRQLRGNTIYF. Full variable domain (outside the CDR3, taken from reference TRBV13 and TRBJ1-3): AAGVIQSPRHLIKEKRETATLKCYPIPRHDTVYWYQQGPGQDPQFLISFYEKMQSDKGSIPDRFSAQQFSDYHSELNMSSLELGDSALYFCASRRQLRGNTIYFGEGSWLTVV.

This clonotype was recorded many times. The gene calls are TRBV29-1 and TRBJ2-3, with TRBD1 matching 10 bases. This CDR3 is built from 14 residues. Germline CDR1 SQVTM, CDR2 ANQGSEA. Germline trimming cut 7 bases from V and 4 bases from J; bases unmatched to any gene: 8. The CDR3 spells CSAYGTGAPDTQYF. CDR3 coding DNA: TGCAGCGCCTATGGGACAGGGGCCCCAGATACGCAGTATTTT.